This section outlines one TCR beta chain sequence together with its context. What it binds is unknown. CDR3 length: 14 residues. The germline V gene has CDR1 MDHEN and CDR2 SYDVKM. The V and J ends lost 7 bases and 4 bases, in that order; junction bases with no gene match: 9. The data originate from a study of cytomegalovirus exposure and HLA in healthy donors. Study-wide points: According to reports, the classifier identified cytomegalovirus status with high specificity and sensitivity. The study labeled fewer than 200 TCR beta chains cytomegalovirus-associated.

TCRdb keeps only in-frame clones here, not all; method: immunoSEQ multiplex PCR. The sample has a few hundred thousand clones, almost 90% seen once. The origin of this receptor is a woman aged 18-35 years in good health and CMV-seronegative. The source material was PBMCs. The chain employs TRBV28 and TRBJ1-1, with 7 nucleotides matching TRBD1. The CDR3 loop reads CASTPGGEGTEAFF. The CDR3 DNA reads TGTGCCAGCACCCCAGGGGGTGAGGGCACTGAAGCTTTCTTT. Together with reference TRBV28 and TRBJ1-1, the CDR3 gives the full variable domain: DVKVTQSSRYLVKRTGEKVFLECVQDMDHENMFWYRQDPGLGLRLIYFSYDVKMKEKGDIPEGYSVSREKKERFSLILESASTNQTSMYLCASTPGGEGTEAFFGQGTRLTVV.